This record looks at one T cell receptor (beta chain) sequence and its context. What it binds is unknown. This specimen belongs to a study of cytomegalovirus exposure and HLA in healthy donors. The CDR3 covers 15 residues. CDR1 is SEHNR, CDR2 FQNEAQ, per germline (reference sequence). The ends lost 4 bases at V and 0 bases at J; junction bases unmatched: 3. Study results and caveats: Earlier results showed most TCR beta V segments being productive about 90% or about 30% of the time.

PCR employed 60 Vbeta and 13 Jbeta primers. TCRdb's copy holds only in-frame clones and misses some; the assay was immunoSEQ multiplex PCR. The sample includes 150,000 to 200,000 clones, 70% to 90% of them seen just once. The chain links TRBV7-9 to TRBJ1-3; 7 bases match TRBD1. This clonotype was sampled from a man aged 18-30 years in good health and CMV-seropositive. The sequenced sample consisted of PBMCs. The CDR3 bases are TGTGCCAGCAGCTATACAGGGGCCTCTGGAAACACCATATATTTT. This translates into CASSYTGASGNTIYF.